The clone carrying this T cell receptor (beta chain) was detected ten times or more. Trimming removed 0 bases from V and 8 bases from J, with 7 bases in between. Germline CDR1 reads SGHVS; CDR2 reads FNYEAQ. The CDR3 loop spans 12 amino acids. The data belong to a study of Graves' ophthalmopathy and Graves' hyperthyroidism. Looking at the study overall: No progression to ophthalmopathy over 18 months defined stable hyperthyroidism.

Amplified TCR beta CDR3 regions were obtained using RNA transcripts as template. The workflow started with a first-round RT-PCR run with HTBI primers and then moved on to a second-round multiplex PCR. TCRdb processed the multiplex PCR reads anew with MiXCR; each CDR3 protein has one entry. Here the sample spans some 1.1 million distinct CDR3 sequences, about 36% being singletons. V and J are TRBV7-6 and TRBJ1-1; a weak D match, TRBD1 (5 bases). This receptor was taken from an adult man with Graves' hyperthyroidism. Source material: peripheral blood or thyroid tissue (not recorded which). The CDR3 DNA is TGTGCCAGCAGCTTAGCTAAGGGGGAAGCTTTCTTT. This translates into CASSLAKGEAFF.